Listed below are T cell receptor beta chains from one sample, sequenced in a study of blood T cell repertoires in COVID-19. TCRdb keeps only in-frame clones here, not all; method: immunoSEQ multiplex PCR. The sample lists more than 110,000 clones, about 76% occurring once. What was sequenced was peripheral blood. The receptors come from a man older than 75 with acute or convalescent COVID-19. The CDR3 runs from the conserved cysteine through the conserved F or W. A D gene is named only where the DNA matches it firmly. The size entry is marked missing in some rows and otherwise reads once, few, many or a size class.

len,abundance,j_gene,d_gene,v_gene,CDR3nt,CDR3aa
14,-,TRBJ2-5,TRBD2,TRBV2,TGTGCCAGCAGCTTTAGCGGGGTTGGAGAGACCCAGTACTTC,CASSFSGVGETQYF
12,-,TRBJ2-7,TRBD2,TRBV24-1,TGTGTCACGCGGGAGGGGGTCAACGAGCAGTACTTC,CVTREGVNEQYF
13,-,TRBJ2-3,-,TRBV5-1,TGCGCCAGCAGCCGCCGGGGCACAGATACGCAGTATTTT,CASSRRGTDTQYF
12,few,TRBJ1-6,-,TRBV27,TGTGCCAGCAGGCACGGGGATTCACCCCTCCACTTT,CASRHGDSPLHF
12,-,TRBJ2-3,-,TRBV28,TGTGCCAGCAGTCTTGCGTCAGATACGCAGTATTTT,CASSLASDTQYF
14,-,TRBJ1-4,TRBD1,TRBV6-6,TGTGCCAGCAGCCCCGACAGGGATAGAGAAAAACTGTTTTTT,CASSPDRDREKLFF
15,-,TRBJ1-2,-,TRBV5-4,TGTGCCAGCAGCTTGGTTCTGGGGGCGAACTATGGCTACACCTTC,CASSLVLGANYGYTF
16,-,TRBJ2-2,TRBD2,TRBV19,TGTGCCAGTATATCGGCAAGACTAGCGGGGACCGGGGAGCTGTTTTTT,CASISARLAGTGELFF
15,-,TRBJ1-1,-,TRBV4-2,TGTGCCAGCAGCCAAGGGCAGCGACTGAACACTGAAGCTTTCTTT,CASSQGQRLNTEAFF
15,-,TRBJ2-2,-,TRBV11-2,TGTGCCAGCAGTGGAGACTCTGCGAACACCGGGGAGCTGTTTTTT,CASSGDSANTGELFF
16,-,TRBJ1-6,-,TRBV3-1/TRBV3-2,TGTGCCAGCAGCCATGGGCAGGGGATGAGGAATTCACCCCTCCACTTT,CASSHGQGMRNSPLHF
14,-,TRBJ2-5,-,TRBV30,TGTGCCTGGAGTGCGGACTCATTAAAAGAGACCCAGTACTTC,CAWSADSLKETQYF
15,-,TRBJ2-1,-,TRBV5-1,TGCGCCAGCAGCTTGAGACAGAATAGTTACAATGAGCAGTTCTTC,CASSLRQNSYNEQFF
13,-,TRBJ1-1,-,TRBV27,TGTGCCAGCAGTTTGTCCAGGCTACATGAAGCTTTCTTT,CASSLSRLHEAFF
14,-,TRBJ1-1,TRBD1,TRBV28,TGTGCCAGCACTTTATATACAGGGGGGACTGAAGCTTTCTTT,CASTLYTGGTEAFF
16,-,TRBJ2-3,-,TRBV11-3,TGTGCCAGCAGCCCTGGCTTTCGACTGGAGGGAGATACGCAGTATTTT,CASSPGFRLEGDTQYF
16,-,TRBJ2-7,TRBD1,TRBV19,TGTGCCAGTAGTATGTTTCGACAGGGCCCACTCTACGAGCAGTACTTC,CASSMFRQGPLYEQYF
14,-,TRBJ1-1,-,TRBV9,TGTGCCAGCAGCGTAGGGACTTCCTTCGTTGAAGCTTTCTTT,CASSVGTSFVEAFF
14,-,TRBJ2-7,TRBD1,TRBV6-5,TGTGCCAGCTCCTCCCCGGGACAGGGGGACGAGCAGTACTTC,CASSSPGQGDEQYF
15,-,TRBJ1-3,-,TRBV28,TGTGCCAGCAGTTTATCCCCCCGCTCTGGAAACACCATATATTTT,CASSLSPRSGNTIYF
15,-,TRBJ2-7,-,TRBV5-1,TGCGCCAGCAGCTTAATTCCGGACAGAACCTACGAGCAGTACTTC,CASSLIPDRTYEQYF
15,-,TRBJ2-3,-,TRBV7-2,TGTGCCAGCAGCCCCTCTCGGTTGAGCACAGATACGCAGTATTTT,CASSPSRLSTDTQYF
14,-,TRBJ1-5,-,TRBV6-6,TGTGCCAGCAGTGACCCACAGGGAGATCAGCCCCAGCATTTT,CASSDPQGDQPQHF
15,-,TRBJ1-6,TRBD1,TRBV5-5,TGTGCCAGCAGCTACGGGACAGATTCGTATTCACCCCTCCACTTT,CASSYGTDSYSPLHF
13,-,TRBJ2-7,-,TRBV2,TGTGCCAGCAGTGTAGGGGGTTACTACGAGCAGTACTTC,CASSVGGYYEQYF
11,-,TRBJ2-5,-,TRBV2,TGTGCCAGCGGAACCGGCGGGACCCAGTACTTC,CASGTGGTQYF
13,-,TRBJ1-2,TRBD1,TRBV5-1,TGCGCCAGCAGCTCGAAGGGGACAGCTGGCTACACCTTC,CASSSKGTAGYTF
12,-,TRBJ1-2,TRBD1,TRBV29-1,TGCAGCGTTACCGGGACAGGGGAGGGCTACACCTTC,CSVTGTGEGYTF
15,-,TRBJ1-6,TRBD1,TRBV18,TGTGCCAGCTCAAGCGGACAGGTCCATAATTCACCCCTCCACTTT,CASSSGQVHNSPLHF
14,-,TRBJ1-4,TRBD1,TRBV7-9,TGTGCCAGCAGCTTAAGACAGGGGGATGAAAAACTGTTTTTT,CASSLRQGDEKLFF
14,-,TRBJ1-2,TRBD1,TRBV6-5,TGTGCCAGCAGTAGCCCGACAGGGACCTATGGCTACACCTTC,CASSSPTGTYGYTF